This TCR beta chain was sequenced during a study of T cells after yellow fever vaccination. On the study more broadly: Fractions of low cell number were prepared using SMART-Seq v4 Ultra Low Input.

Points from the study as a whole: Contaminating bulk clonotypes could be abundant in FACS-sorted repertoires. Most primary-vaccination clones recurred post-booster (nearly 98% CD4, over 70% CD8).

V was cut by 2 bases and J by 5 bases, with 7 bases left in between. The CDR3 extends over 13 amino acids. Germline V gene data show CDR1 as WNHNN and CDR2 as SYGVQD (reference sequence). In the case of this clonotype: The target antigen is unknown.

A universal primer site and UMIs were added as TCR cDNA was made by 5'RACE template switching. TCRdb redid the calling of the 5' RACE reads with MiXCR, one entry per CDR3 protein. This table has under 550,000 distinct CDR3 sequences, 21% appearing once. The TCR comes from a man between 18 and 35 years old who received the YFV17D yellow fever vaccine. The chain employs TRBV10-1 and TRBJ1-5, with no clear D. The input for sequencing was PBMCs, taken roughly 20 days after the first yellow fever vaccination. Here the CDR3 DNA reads TGCGCCAGCAGTGAGGGACGGGATCAGCCCCAGCATTTT. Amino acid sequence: CASSEGRDQPQHF.